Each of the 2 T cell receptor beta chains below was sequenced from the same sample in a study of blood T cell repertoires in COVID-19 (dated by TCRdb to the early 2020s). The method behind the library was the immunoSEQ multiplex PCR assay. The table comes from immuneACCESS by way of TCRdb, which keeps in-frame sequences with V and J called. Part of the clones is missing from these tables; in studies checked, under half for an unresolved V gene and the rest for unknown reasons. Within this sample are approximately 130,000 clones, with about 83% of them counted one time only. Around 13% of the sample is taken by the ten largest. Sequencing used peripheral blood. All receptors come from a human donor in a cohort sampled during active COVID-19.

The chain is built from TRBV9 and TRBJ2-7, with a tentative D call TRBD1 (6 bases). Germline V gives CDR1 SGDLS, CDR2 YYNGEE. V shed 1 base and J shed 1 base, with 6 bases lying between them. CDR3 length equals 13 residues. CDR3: CASSVQGSYEQYF. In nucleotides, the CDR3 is TGTGCCAGCAGCGTACAGGGGTCCTACGAGCAGTACTTC. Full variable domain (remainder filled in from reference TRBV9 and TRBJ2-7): DSGVTQTPKHLITATGQRVTLRCSPRSGDLSVYWYQQSLDQGLQFLIQYYNGEERAKGNILERFSAQQFPDLHSELNLSSLELGDSALYFCASSVQGSYEQYFGPGTRLTVT.

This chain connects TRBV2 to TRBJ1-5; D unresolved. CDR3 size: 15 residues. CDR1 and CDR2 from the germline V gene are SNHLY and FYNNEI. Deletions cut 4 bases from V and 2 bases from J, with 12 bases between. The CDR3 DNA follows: TGTGCCAGCAGTGTCGGCAGGTCGGGCAATCAGCCCCAGCATTTT. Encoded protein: CASSVGRSGNQPQHF.